The next 9 T cell receptor beta chains were all read from a single sample in a study of blood T cell repertoires in COVID-19. Produced via immunoSEQ multiplex PCR; TCRdb's table is partial and in-frame only. The repertoire holds 35,000 to 50,000 clones, with roughly 92% as singletons. Material: peripheral blood. The receptors were gathered from a man aged 50-59 years with active COVID-19.

This clone showed up just once. The rearrangement links TRBV3-1 (or the pseudogene TRBV3-2) to TRBJ2-1, with D maybe TRBD2 (5 bases). V was trimmed by 4 bases and J by 3 bases, leaving 13 bases between them. The CDR3 contains 15 residues. CDR1 and CDR2 from the germline V gene are LGHDT and YNNKEL (reference sequence). CDR3 nucleotides: TGTGCCAGCAGCCCAACGGAGCGGAGCTACAATGAGCAGTTCTTC. Protein sequence: CASSPTERSYNEQFF.

This chain links TRBV30 with TRBJ1-1; 9 positions agree with TRBD1. CDR3 length: 13 residues. J lost 7 bases, V lost 2 bases, and 5 bases had no gene match. Germline CDR1 reads GTSNPN; CDR2 reads SVGIG (reference sequence). The CDR3 nucleotides read TGTGCCTGGAGTCCCTGGGACAGGGATGAAGCTTTCTTT. The encoded protein is CAWSPWDRDEAFF.

This chain connects TRBV5-1 to TRBJ2-3; 11 bases map to TRBD2. The CDR3 runs 17 residues. CDR1 is SGHRS and CDR2 is YFSETQ in the germline V gene. V dropped 0 bases and J dropped 1; count of bases not matched to a gene: 4. The CDR3 DNA follows: TGCGCCAGCAGCTTGGCCGAGACTAGCGGGGGCACAGATACGCAGTATTTT. This translates into CASSLAETSGGTDTQYF.

This clone was counted once. The rearrangement uses TRBV9 and TRBJ2-2; 11 bases line up with TRBD2. V was clipped by 4 bases and J by 1 base; unmatched bases: 3. Germline V gives CDR1 SGDLS, CDR2 YYNGEE. The length of the CDR3 is 16 residues. CDR3 protein: CASSTSGSGNTGELFF. CDR3 bases: TGTGCCAGCAGCACTAGCGGGAGTGGGAACACCGGGGAGCTGTTTTTT. The entire variable domain, with the rest obtained from reference TRBV9 and TRBJ2-2, is as follows: DSGVTQTPKHLITATGQRVTLRCSPRSGDLSVYWYQQSLDQGLQFLIQYYNGEERAKGNILERFSAQQFPDLHSELNLSSLELGDSALYFCASSTSGSGNTGELFFGEGSRLTVL.

The V and J genes are TRBV30 and TRBJ2-7; TRBD1 aligns across 8 bases. CDR1 and CDR2 from the germline V gene are GTSNPN and SVGIG (reference sequence). This CDR3 region has 16 residues. With V trimmed by 4 bases and J by 2 bases, 13 bases remained unmatched. The CDR3 coding sequence is TGTGCCTGGAATCAAGATAGACAGGGGCAACCCTACGAGCAGTACTTC. As protein: CAWNQDRQGQPYEQYF.

Details on this clone: The sample carries other DNA sequences with the same CDR3. The V call is TRBV7-9, the J call TRBJ1-1; TRBD1 is a possible D gene (6 bases). The CDR3 totals 13 residues. The ends were cut back, 5 bases at V and 3 bases at J, with 10 bases in the middle. In germline, CDR1 is SEHNR, CDR2 FQNEAQ (reference sequence). The CDR3 reads CASSLGQHTEAFF. CDR3 coding DNA: TGTGCCAGCAGCCTAGGACAGCACACTGAAGCTTTCTTT.

The chain has TRBV10-3 and TRBJ2-7, with TRBD2 matching 14 bases. Germline V lookup: CDR1 ENHRY, CDR2 SYGVKD. Trimming at V came to 8 bases and at J to 6 bases, leaving 9 bases not matched to a gene. This CDR3 spans 15 amino acids. The CDR3 protein is CAIASGTSGSFEQYF. CDR3 sequence (DNA): TGTGCCATCGCATCAGGGACTAGCGGGAGCTTCGAGCAGTACTTC.

The V gene is TRBV5-5, the J gene TRBJ1-1, with D unclear. This CDR3 has 13 residues. In germline, CDR1 is SGHKS, CDR2 YYEKEE (reference sequence). V was clipped by 4 bases and J by 2 bases, with 9 bases between them. CDR3 loop: CASSPGINTEAFF. In nucleotides, the CDR3 is TGTGCCAGCAGCCCCGGGATCAACACTGAAGCTTTCTTT. The full variable domain, rest sourced from reference TRBV5-5 and TRBJ1-1, is DAGVTQSPTHLIKTRGQQVTLRCSPISGHKSVSWYQQVLGQGPQFIFQYYEKEERGRGNFPDRFSARQFPNYSSELNVNALLLGDSALYLCASSPGINTEAFFGQGTRLTVV.

The chain combines TRBV30 with TRBJ2-3; D gene uncertain. The CDR3 has 12 amino acids. Trimming took off 1 base at V and 4 bases at J, with 6 bases between the two ends. Germline CDR1 is GTSNPN and CDR2 is SVGIG (reference sequence). The CDR3 DNA reads TGTGCCTGGAGTGGGCAAGCAGATACGCAGTATTTT. Protein: CAWSGQADTQYF.